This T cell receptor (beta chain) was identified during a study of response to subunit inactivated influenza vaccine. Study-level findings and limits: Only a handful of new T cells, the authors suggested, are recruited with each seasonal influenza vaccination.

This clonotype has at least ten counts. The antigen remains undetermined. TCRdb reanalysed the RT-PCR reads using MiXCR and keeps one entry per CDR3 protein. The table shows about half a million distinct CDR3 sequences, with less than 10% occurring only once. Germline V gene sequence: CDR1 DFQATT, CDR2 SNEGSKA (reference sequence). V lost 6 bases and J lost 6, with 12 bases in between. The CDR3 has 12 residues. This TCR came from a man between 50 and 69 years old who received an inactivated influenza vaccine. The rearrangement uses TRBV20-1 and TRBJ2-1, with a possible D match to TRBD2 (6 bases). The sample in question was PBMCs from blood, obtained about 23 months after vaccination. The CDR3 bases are TGCAGTGCCCCACCGGGGGTCAATGAGCAGTTCTTC. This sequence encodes CSAPPGVNEQFF.